This T cell receptor beta chain was sequenced in a study of regulatory T cells in long-lasting Graves disease. General study results and limits: Persistent patients shared some 2,500 public clonotypes among themselves. Newly diagnosed patients shared fewer, at about a thousand.

This clonotype was seen at least ten times. The antigen remains undetermined. For TCR beta, libraries came from iRepertoire HTBI primers and Arm-PCR of CDR3 regions. In the study's own analysis: Sequenced samples collectively carried 62 TRBV and 14 to 15 TRBJ segments. One entry per CDR3 protein, called by TCRdb with MiXCR from the multiplex PCR reads. The V and J calls and clone size are TCRdb's, not the authors'. Among more than 300,000 distinct CDR3 sequences, 15% to 17% were seen once, and the ten largest hold 22%. The CDR3 length is 15 residues. In germline, CDR1 is DFQATT, CDR2 SNEGSKA (reference sequence). The V end was cut by 5 bases, the J end by 6 bases, with 17 bases between. Sample time point: newly diagnosed GD, antithyroid drugs for less than 3 months. Scientists built the TCR library using RNA that was extracted from PBMCs. Tubes containing EDTA received roughly 10 milliliters of drawn peripheral blood.

Sequencing was performed on peripheral blood mononuclear cells (PBMCs), taken at new diagnosis, from a patient treated with antithyroid drugs. This rearrangement joins TRBV20-1 to TRBJ1-6; weak D call: TRBD1 (6 bases). This clonotype was obtained from a female donor with Graves disease. The CDR3 loop reads CSAQDIQGGNSPLHF. CDR3 coding DNA: TGCAGTGCTCAGGACATACAGGGTGGTAATTCACCCCTCCACTTT.